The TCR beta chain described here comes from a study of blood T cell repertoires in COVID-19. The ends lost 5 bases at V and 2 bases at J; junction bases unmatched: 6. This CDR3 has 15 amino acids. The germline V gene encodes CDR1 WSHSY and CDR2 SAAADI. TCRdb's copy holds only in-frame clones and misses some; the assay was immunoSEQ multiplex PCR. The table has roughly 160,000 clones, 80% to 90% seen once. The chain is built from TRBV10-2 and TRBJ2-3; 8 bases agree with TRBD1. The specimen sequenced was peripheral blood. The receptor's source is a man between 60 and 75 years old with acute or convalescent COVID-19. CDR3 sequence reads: CASSRTGHSTDTQYF. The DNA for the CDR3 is TGCGCCAGCAGTAGGACAGGGCACTCCACAGATACGCAGTATTTT.